This record looks at one TCR beta chain sequence and its context. The protocol was immunoSEQ multiplex PCR, while the TCRdb copy is restricted to in-frame clones and leaves out a portion. The sample records some 68,000 clones, roughly 93% being singletons. PRAID combined immunodeficiency and autoinflammation. This sample was included in a study of stem cell transplantation in POMP-related autoinflammatory disease. Study information: Defective thymoproteasomes were hypothesized to impair CD8+ T-cell positive selection.

The sequences come from CD4+ T cells from PBMCs, collected after stem cell transplantation. The sequence was obtained from a human patient with POMP-related autoinflammation and immune dysregulation (PRAID). The graft donor may have contributed some T cells.

The chain's CDR3 is CASSQIGQGSYEQYF. The CDR3 DNA follows: TGTGCCAGCAGCCAAATAGGACAGGGCTCCTACGAGCAGTACTTC. J is TRBJ2-7 and V is TRBV14; TRBD1 matches at 8 bases. Germline CDR1 and CDR2: SGHDN and FVKESK. The CDR3 is made up of 15 amino acids. The V segment lost 2 bases and the J segment 0 bases; nucleotides outside the gene matches: 3.